This T cell receptor (beta chain) was identified in a study of cytomegalovirus exposure and HLA in healthy donors (dated by TCRdb to 2017 to 2019). Notes on the research overall: In an earlier analysis of approximately 640 of the donors, 276 Gb of sequence data and about 110 million unique TCR beta sequences from roughly 190 million T cells were reported. Donor age, sex, ethnicity and CMV serostatus were compiled alongside the repertoire data. HLA typing included class I and class II loci at four-digit resolution. A later genetic analysis took genome-wide SNP genotypes for about 55% of the 666 donors and used that subset as a discovery cohort. The study used immunosequencing to profile the T cell repertoires of 600 to 850 subjects and linked those repertoires to cytomegalovirus serostatus. Every repertoire in the discovery cohort had been generated on one and the same sequencing platform. A later analysis re-examined previously published TCR beta repertoires from roughly 650 donors and added high-resolution HLA genotyping to investigate patterns of TCR occurrence. To predict cytomegalovirus infection status, the study combined high-throughput TCR immunosequencing, statistical association of individual TCRs with disease status, and machine learning. On average, about 200,000 unique TCR beta nucleotide sequences were sequenced per donor among 398 genotyped donors of the cohort, with 15% to 20% of those sequences being non-productive. Among the roughly 370 genotyped donors, approximately 76% belonged to the genetic ancestry cluster associated with self-reported Caucasian donors. An early release that covered about 640 HLA-typed donors contained 300 to 350 gigabases of sequencing data and 75 million to 100 million unique TCR sequences. Several DR-DQ haplotypes were treated as single units for association and clustering because of strong linkage in the cohort. In the later analysis, no new phenotypic data were used to find candidate immune exposures; instead, reliance was placed on TCR beta sequences and their occurrence across donors. The number of donors typed differed by locus, with roughly 629-640 for A, B, C, DRB1 and DQB1, more than 500 for DQA1, 600 to 610 for DPA1, and around 430 for DPB1. In an earlier analysis of 587 of the donors, high-throughput TCR beta sequencing was used to judge whether each TCR beta V gene segment behaved as functional or pseudogenic. In addition to the first cohort of roughly 670 subjects, a separate validation cohort of 130 or so different subjects was used. The study was designed to test whether signatures of past pathogen exposure could be identified by cataloging public T cell receptors. Study-level results and caveats: It was suggested by the authors that the approach could potentially be generalized to other disease states and immunological phenotypes. Correlated functional status among segregating V segments might reflect linkage disequilibrium, but an unknown experimental factor could not be ruled out. A cluster of highly shared sequence variants was judged likely to be a technical artifact of the sequencing pipeline. Specific HLA alleles were associated with 15,000 to 20,000 TCR beta sequences at a false discovery rate of 0.05 in a later analysis. In an earlier analysis of around 600 of the donors, most TCR beta V segments appeared in productive rearrangements about 90% or about 30% of the time, broadly matching IMGT annotations. Because counts were too low, 15 to 20 rarely observed V segments, including chromosome 9 orphons, were excluded from the earlier analysis of around 590 of the donors. Sequencing depth was assumed to be roughly uniform across donors in the presence/absence analyses, though that assumption may not hold. This cohort had only TCR beta chains sequenced, and the lack of alpha or paired-chain data limited which features could be detected. A further reported finding was that TCR beta sequences accurately predicted the HLA-A and HLA-B alleles for most subjects in the first cohort. The classifier was reported to diagnose cytomegalovirus status with high specificity and sensitivity in both the original cohort and the validation cohort. Because the 87-base-pair reads could not distinguish some IMGT-functional V segments, including TRBV6-2 and TRBV6-3, those segments were excluded. While some public TCRs were present in many individuals, most TCR sequences turned up only very rarely across donors. A total of around 150 TCR beta chains were listed by the study as associated with cytomegalovirus. In a later genetic analysis, fewer N-insertions in productive TCRs were reported among donors in an Asian-associated ancestry cluster than the roughly 670-donor mean. Compared with equally common non-associated chains, HLA-associated TCR beta chains in a later analysis were more clonally expanded and had lower generation probabilities. Assigning TCR associations to individual alleles was difficult when HLA alleles, especially DR and DQ, strongly co-occurred. Immune exposure information for the cohort was limited to CMV serostatus. According to a later analysis, TCR association rates differed among HLA loci, with DRB1 alleles showing the most associated TCRs and HLA-C alleles showing the fewest. Most CMV-associated TCR beta chains appeared to be HLA-restricted in a later analysis, and the HLA associations seemed to be driven largely by CMV exposure. Because some donors lacked HLA typing at each locus, the association tests relied only on the typed subset. Three of the identified cytomegalovirus-associated TCR beta chains were confirmed in vitro to be specific for cytomegalovirus antigens. V-gene and J-gene trimming of TCR beta chains was associated with a missense DCLRE1C variant in a later genetic analysis, and the association was replicated in an independent cohort. A later analysis reported that several top co-occurrence clusters appeared linked to parvovirus B19, influenza, CMV and Epstein-Barr virus.

This clone was seen a few times. The antigen it recognizes is unknown. Base qualities are missing; no much larger clone stands one base away. CDR1 is given as SGHRS and CDR2 as YFSETQ, both from the germline V gene. V is cut back by 4 bases and J by 3 bases, with 6 bases in the junction unmatched. The CDR3 sequence holds 14 residues, the cysteine and phenylalanine included. Only the CDR3 DNA is retained, 42 bases long and in frame from the first base. Library preparation employed the immunoSEQ multiplex PCR assay. For the multiplex PCR, a mixture combining 60 forward primers for TCR Vbeta segments and 13 reverse primers for TCR Jbeta segments was used. A multiplex PCR assay on genomic DNA amplified the CDR3 region of rearranged TCR beta genes. The Illumina HiSeq System was used to sequence the amplified TCR beta libraries as 87-base-pair reads. For the original study's pipeline: In a later analysis, tens of millions of unique TCR beta chains were counted across the roughly 700 repertoires, and roughly 11 million of these chains were shared by at least two donors. Raw reads were error-corrected and collapsed into unique sequences with a nearest-neighbor algorithm that merged closely related sequences to remove PCR and sequencing errors. CDR3 sequences were aligned to IMGT reference sequences to assign V, D and J gene segments. For a sequence to be retained, at least a six-nucleotide match to both a V gene segment and a J gene segment was required. A rearrangement counted as productive if the CDR3 had no stop codons and remained in frame with V and J, and every other rearrangement counted as non-productive. Following IMGT convention, CDR3 was defined as the stretch from the second conserved V-encoded cysteine up to the conserved J-encoded phenylalanine. In an earlier analysis of roughly 580 of the donors, sequences lacking an unambiguous match to a single V gene segment were excluded. In an earlier analysis of 587 of the donors, a V segment was called functional when productive rearrangements were above 56.7%, and segregating when the standard deviation between donors exceeded 5%. To diagnose cytomegalovirus status from the catalog of TCR beta chain sequences, a statistical classification framework was built. In a later analysis, V and J genes were assigned by comparing TCR nucleotide sequences against IMGT/GENE-DB human TR gene sequences. A later analysis assigned CDR3 sequences and most-parsimonious VDJ recombination scenarios with the TCRdist pipeline. A later analysis defined each TCR beta chain by its CDR3 amino acid sequence plus V-gene family, and excluded reads lacking a unique V-gene family. A later analysis removed over 500 highly shared, low-generation-probability nucleotide sequences to deal with suspected cross-contamination and a sequencing artifact. In a later analysis, a clonal expansion index for each public chain was calculated from normalized within-repertoire ranks of inferred template counts. In a later analysis, generation probabilities were computed using a VDJ recombination model fitted to out-of-frame rearrangements, and the results were checked against IGoR. In a later analysis, TCR-TCR, TCR-HLA and TCR-CMV co-occurrence was scored with hypergeometric tests, and a repertoire-size bias correction was applied to TCR pairs. To estimate false discovery rates, a later analysis permuted the HLA or CMV assignments 20 times. In a later analysis, co-occurring TCRs were grouped with DBSCAN, and TCRdist sequence similarity was added when clustering was performed within HLA-allele-positive subsets. For co-occurrence clustering, repertoires with fewer than 30,000 or more than 120,000 public chains were excluded, along with four to six repertoires with anomalous nucleotide sharing. This immuneACCESS table, as held by TCRdb, lists in-frame sequences with V and J called but not all clones. Of the missing ones, under half trace to an unresolved V gene in checked studies; the others have no known cause. V and J calls and clone size come straight from that table; D and trimming were deduced from the DNA. The sample table holds 170,000 or so clones, of which approximately 85% were seen once. The ten largest account for under 5% of the sample.

In total, approximately 610 healthy bone marrow donors made up the cohort. At the time of sampling, all cohort members were nominally healthy, though unrecorded immune exposures were likely present. The donor tested CMV seropositive, placing the donor among the approximately 290 seropositive members of the cohort. A peripheral blood sample was collected from each donor, and TCR beta sequencing was performed on peripheral blood mononuclear cells. The Qiagen DNeasy Blood Extraction Kit was used to extract genomic DNA from the blood cell samples. Specimen: PBMCs. The receptor chain draws on TRBV5-1 and TRBJ1-1, and 7 bases in between align with TRBD1. This TCR was recovered from a girl aged 10 to 17 in good health and CMV-seropositive. The CDR3 region: CASSEQGSHTEAFF. The nucleotide sequence reads TGCGCCAGCAGCGAACAGGGGTCGCACACTGAAGCTTTCTTT.